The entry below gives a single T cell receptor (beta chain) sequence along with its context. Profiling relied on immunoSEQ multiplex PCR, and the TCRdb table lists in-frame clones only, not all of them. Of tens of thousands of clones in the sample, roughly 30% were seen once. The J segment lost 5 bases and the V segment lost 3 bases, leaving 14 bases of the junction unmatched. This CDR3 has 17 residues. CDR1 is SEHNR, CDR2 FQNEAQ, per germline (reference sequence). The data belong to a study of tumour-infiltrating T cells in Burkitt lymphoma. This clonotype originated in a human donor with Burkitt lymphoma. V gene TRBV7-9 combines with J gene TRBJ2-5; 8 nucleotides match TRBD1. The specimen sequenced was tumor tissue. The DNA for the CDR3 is TGTGCCAGCAGCTTCGGCGTCGGCCAGGGGGCGGTGGAGACCCAGTACTTC. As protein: CASSFGVGQGAVETQYF.